These 26 T cell receptor beta chains share one sample of origin, sequenced in a study of T and B cells in COVID-19 patients. From blood, roughly 240-550 ng of genomic DNA served as TRB template. Multiplex PCR with BIOMED2 TRB-A/B primer pools amplified TRB rearrangements. TCRdb passed the multiplex PCR reads through MiXCR, listing each CDR3 protein once. The repertoire holds fewer than 20,000 distinct CDR3 sequences, with 36% as singletons. Sample: blood. The receptors derive from a human donor with active COVID-19.

This clonotype ranks as medium-sized. The chain uses TRBV19 and TRBJ2-3, with a weak D call TRBD1 (6 bases). Germline V gives CDR1 LNHDA, CDR2 SQIVND (reference sequence). This CDR3 region has 16 residues. The V and J ends lost 1 base and 9 bases respectively, with 20 bases between them. The CDR3 sequence is CASSIGSGQGSSTQYF. In nucleotides, the CDR3 is TGTGCCAGTAGTATAGGGTCGGGACAAGGTAGTTCGACGCAGTATTTT.

The rearrangement links TRBV5-5 to TRBJ2-3; 13 nucleotides line up with TRBD2. This CDR3 has 17 amino acids. Germline V gene data show CDR1 as SGHKS and CDR2 as YYEKEE (reference sequence). The ends lost 4 bases at V and 2 bases at J; junction bases unmatched: 7. Here the CDR3 DNA reads TGTGCCAGCAGCCAAGAGGGACTAGCGGGGTACACAGATACGCAGTATTTT. It translates to CASSQEGLAGYTDTQYF.

The chain combines TRBV27 with TRBJ2-2, with D possibly being TRBD2 (6 bases). This CDR3 is built from 15 residues. Per germline, CDR1 MNHEY and CDR2 SMNVEV (reference sequence). The V end lost 5 bases, the J end lost 5 bases, and 15 bases lay between the germline ends. The DNA for the CDR3 is TGTGCCAGCAGTACTTCTAACGGGGGTACCGGGGAGCTGTTTTTT. The encoded protein is CASSTSNGGTGELFF.

V gene TRBV19 combines with J gene TRBJ1-1; D possibly corresponds to TRBD1 (5 bases). The CDR3 is 16 residues long. The germline V and J ends were trimmed by 3 bases and 1 base, with 15 bases remaining between them. Per germline, CDR1 LNHDA and CDR2 SQIVND (reference sequence). CDR3 coding DNA: TGTGCCAGTAGTATGCGACAGAATAGGGGGAACACTGAAGCTTTCTTT. This codes for CASSMRQNRGNTEAFF.

This chain connects TRBV18 to TRBJ2-2; maybe TRBD2 (7 bases). CDR3 length: 16 residues. V dropped 2 bases and J dropped 0 bases, with 10 bases sitting between them. Germline V gene data show CDR1 as KGHSH and CDR2 as LQKENI. CDR3 nucleotides: TGTGCCAGCTCACCAAGGGGGACTACGAACACCGGGGAGCTGTTTTTT. Protein sequence: CASSPRGTTNTGELFF.

In its sample, this clonotype ranks as medium-sized. This chain links TRBV12-3 or TRBV12-4 with TRBJ2-2; 13 bases are a match to TRBD2. The CDR3 runs to 15 residues. J was trimmed by 7 bases and V by 4 bases; bases with no gene match: 3. The CDR3 loop is CASSSGTSGVGELFF. The CDR3 region has the DNA TGTGCCAGCAGTTCCGGGACTAGCGGGGTCGGGGAGCTGTTTTTT.

V and J are TRBV19 and TRBJ1-5, with 7 bases matching TRBD1. Germline V gene sequence: CDR1 LNHDA, CDR2 SQIVND (reference sequence). CDR3 size: 17 residues. V dropped 6 bases and J dropped 2; count of bases not matched to a gene: 13. Written as DNA, the CDR3 is TGTGCCAGTAGCCCTGGGTACAGGGGTCGTGGCAATCAGCCCCAGCATTTT. Translation: CASSPGYRGRGNQPQHF. Full variable domain (outside the CDR3, taken from reference TRBV19 and TRBJ1-5): DGGITQSPKYLFRKEGQNVTLSCEQNLNHDAMYWYRQDPGQGLRLIYYSQIVNDFQKGDIAEGYSVSREKKESFPLTVTSAQKNPTAFYLCASSPGYRGRGNQPQHFGDGTRLSIL.

This clonotype was counted only a few times. The chain has TRBV5-4 and TRBJ2-3; 13 nucleotides align to TRBD2. From germline, CDR1 is SGHNT and CDR2 YYREEE (reference sequence). The trim removed 0 bases at V and 4 bases at J, leaving 5 bases unmatched. The CDR3 is 17 residues long. CDR3 sequence (DNA): TGTGCCAGCAGCTTGGGGACTAGCGGGGGAGGGGCAGATACGCAGTATTTT. Protein sequence: CASSLGTSGGGADTQYF.

The V call is TRBV18, the J call TRBJ1-5; no clear D gene. Trimming cost V 1 base and J 4 bases, with 8 bases left between them. Germline CDR1 and CDR2: KGHSH and LQKENI. The length of the CDR3 is 14 residues. CDR3 residues: CASSPQATNQPQHF. The CDR3 nucleotides read TGTGCCAGCTCACCACAAGCGACGAATCAGCCCCAGCATTTT. Full variable domain (rest looked up from reference TRBV18 and TRBJ1-5): NAGVMQNPRHLVRRRGQEARLRCSPMKGHSHVYWYRQLPEEGLKFMVYLQKENIIDESGMPKERFSAEFPKEGPSILRIQQVVRGDSAAYFCASSPQATNQPQHFGDGTRLSIL.

The chain couples TRBV27 to TRBJ1-2, with a possible D match to TRBD1 (5 bases). Per germline, CDR1 MNHEY and CDR2 SMNVEV (reference sequence). Trimming stripped 2 bases from V and 0 bases from J, with 13 bases between. CDR3 length: 16 amino acids. Written as DNA, the CDR3 is TGTGCCAGCAGTTTACTGCGGGGCGGTGCTAACTATGGCTACACCTTC. This translates into CASSLLRGGANYGYTF.

The chain recombines TRBV19 with TRBJ1-5; D remains ambiguous. Germline V gene lookup returns CDR1 LNHDA and CDR2 SQIVND (reference sequence). The CDR3 has 16 residues. V was shortened by 2 bases and J by 2 bases, with 13 bases between the two germline ends. Here the CDR3 reads CASSIYTRARNQPQHF. The DNA for the CDR3 is TGTGCCAGTAGTATATACACCCGGGCCCGCAATCAGCCCCAGCATTTT.

This clonotype was detected a few times. This rearrangement joins TRBV5-4 to TRBJ2-7; 8 nucleotides align to TRBD1. J gave up 2 bases and V 0 bases, and 4 bases lay outside the gene matches. Germline V gene lookup returns CDR1 SGHNT and CDR2 YYREEE (reference sequence). CDR3 length: 15 residues. CDR3 sequence reads: CASSLVPTGAYEQYF. CDR3 DNA sequence: TGTGCCAGCAGCTTGGTACCGACAGGGGCCTACGAGCAGTACTTC.

The chain carries TRBV27 and TRBJ2-1; TRBD2 matches 11 bases. With 3 bases clipped from V and 9 bases from J, the junction kept 7 bases outside the gene matches. The CDR3 totals 15 residues. The germline V gene encodes CDR1 MNHEY and CDR2 SMNVEV (reference sequence). This chain's CDR3 is CASSFATSGAGEQFF. DNA of the CDR3: TGTGCCAGCAGTTTCGCGACTAGCGGGGCTGGTGAGCAGTTCTTC.

The chain couples TRBV4-3 to TRBJ2-7; the D is unclear. V gave up 1 base and J gave up 4 bases, with 8 bases separating them. CDR1 is LGHNA, CDR2 YSLEER, per germline. The CDR3 has 13 residues. The CDR3 here is CASSQARGYEQYV. CDR3 nucleotides: TGCGCCAGCAGCCAAGCTCGAGGTTACGAGCAGTACGTC.

In this sample, this clonotype is medium-sized (0.01 to 0.1%). The chain links TRBV6-2 or TRBV6-3 to TRBJ2-1; D call uncertain. V was trimmed by 3 bases and J by 9 bases, leaving 15 bases between them. Germline V gene sequence: CDR1 MNHEY, CDR2 SVGEGT. This CDR3 contains 14 residues. In nucleotides, the CDR3 is TGTGCCAGCAGTTATTTGGCGGACCCTAGTGAGCAGTTCTTC. Protein product: CASSYLADPSEQFF.

This clonotype was observed a handful of times. The chain links TRBV12-3 or TRBV12-4 to TRBJ1-2; 7 nucleotides match TRBD1. This CDR3 has 15 amino acids. V shed 5 bases, J shed 4 bases, and the junction held 10 bases outside the gene matches. CDR3 nucleotides: TGTGCCAGCAGTCCGACGGACAGGAGTCTCTATGGCTACACCTTC. Its protein product is CASSPTDRSLYGYTF.

The chain has TRBV6-6 and TRBJ2-7, with TRBD1 identical over 7 bases. The CDR3 totals 17 residues. J gave up 2 bases and V 4 bases, and 14 bases lay outside the gene matches. Germline lookup yields CDR1 MNHNY and CDR2 SVGAGI (reference sequence). CDR3 DNA sequence: TGTGCCAGCAGTTCTCCGGGTGGACAGGCTTCCGCCTACGAGCAGTACGTC. This sequence encodes CASSSPGGQASAYEQYV.

In its sample, this clonotype is medium-sized. The rearrangement links TRBV19 to TRBJ2-1; TRBD1 matches at 8 bases. Germline CDR1 reads LNHDA; CDR2 reads SQIVND (reference sequence). After removal of 4 bases from V and 6 bases from J, the junction contained 5 bases not matched to a gene. This CDR3 contains 14 residues. The CDR3 reads CASSNQGARNEQFF. CDR3 bases: TGTGCCAGTAGTAACCAGGGGGCGCGCAATGAGCAGTTCTTC.

This sequence joins TRBV12-3 or TRBV12-4 and TRBJ2-4, with a tentative D call TRBD2 (6 bases). This CDR3 region has 15 residues. Trimming removed 1 base from V and 3 bases from J, with 10 bases in between. The CDR3: CASSLDGGSKNIQYF. As DNA, the CDR3 is TGTGCCAGCAGTTTAGACGGGGGTAGCAAAAACATTCAGTACTTC.

V and J are TRBV7-9 and TRBJ1-4, with TRBD1 matching over 7 bases. The V and J ends lost 5 bases and 8 bases, in that order; junction bases with no gene match: 8. CDR3 length equals 14 residues. Germline CDR1 reads SEHNR; CDR2 reads FQNEAQ (reference sequence). The DNA of the CDR3 is TGTGCCAGCAGCCCCGACAGGGTTCGGGAAAAACTGTTTTTT. Its translation is CASSPDRVREKLFF. Full variable domain (rest looked up from reference TRBV7-9 and TRBJ1-4): DTGVSQNPRHKITKRGQNVTFRCDPISEHNRLYWYRQTLGQGPEFLTYFQNEAQLEKSRLLSDRFSAERPKGSFSTLEIQRTEQGDSAMYLCASSPDRVREKLFFGSGTQLSVL.

V gene TRBV6-5 combines with J gene TRBJ1-6; D unclear. This CDR3 is 16 amino acids long. Trimming pared 3 bases from V and 0 bases from J, leaving 9 bases between. The germline V gene has CDR1 MNHEY and CDR2 SVGAGI. For the CDR3, the DNA is TGTGCCAGCAGTTATGGCGGAGGCTCCTATAATTCACCCCTCCACTTT. This translates into CASSYGGGSYNSPLHF.

The chain carries TRBV5-1 and TRBJ1-6; TRBD1 matches at 9 bases. Germline V gene data show CDR1 as SGHRS and CDR2 as YFSETQ. The V segment lost 0 bases and the J segment 9 bases; nucleotides outside the gene matches: 13. The CDR3 covers 18 residues. CDR3 sequence: CASSLANLGQGSRSPLHF. CDR3 DNA sequence: TGCGCCAGCAGCTTGGCGAACCTAGGACAGGGGAGTCGTTCACCCCTCCACTTT.

The J gene is TRBJ2-1, the V gene TRBV29-1, with 8 bases aligning to TRBD2. Per germline, CDR1 SQVTM and CDR2 ANQGSEA. J gave up 6 bases and V 8 bases, and 9 bases lay outside the gene matches. CDR3 size: 13 residues. The CDR3 DNA follows: TGCAGCTCCGGGGGCGGGGGGTTCAATGAGCAGTTCTTC. This codes for CSSGGGGFNEQFF.

The chain has TRBV19 and TRBJ1-2; 8 bases align to TRBD1. The length of the CDR3 is 12 residues. CDR1 LNHDA and CDR2 SQIVND come from the germline V gene (reference sequence). J gave up 4 bases and V 10 bases, and 5 bases lay outside the gene matches. CDR3 DNA: TGTGCCACCCTGGACAGGGTCTATGGCTACACCTTC. This codes for CATLDRVYGYTF.

The chain combines TRBV6-2 or TRBV6-3 with TRBJ2-7; 12 positions match TRBD2. The germline V gene has CDR1 MNHEY and CDR2 SVGEGT. J was trimmed by 0 bases and V by 0 bases; bases with no gene match: 6. The length of the CDR3 is 18 residues. The CDR3 region is CASSYSTSGGTFSYEQYF. In nucleotides, the CDR3 is TGTGCCAGCAGTTACTCGACTAGCGGGGGTACTTTCTCCTACGAGCAGTACTTC.

The chain joins TRBV18 to TRBJ1-2, with TRBD1 matching over 11 bases. From germline, CDR1 is KGHSH and CDR2 LQKENI. The CDR3 totals 14 residues. The J segment lost 7 bases and the V segment lost 3 bases, leaving 4 bases of the junction unmatched. The DNA of the CDR3 is TGTGCCAGCTCACCCGGACAGGGGGCTTTTGGCTACACCTTC. This encodes CASSPGQGAFGYTF. Looking up the rest from reference TRBV18 and TRBJ1-2 gives the full variable domain: NAGVMQNPRHLVRRRGQEARLRCSPMKGHSHVYWYRQLPEEGLKFMVYLQKENIIDESGMPKERFSAEFPKEGPSILRIQQVVRGDSAAYFCASSPGQGAFGYTFGSGTRLTVV.